This entry concerns a single TCR beta chain. CDR3 length: 15 amino acids. Germline V gene data show CDR1 as MNHEY and CDR2 as SVGAGI. V gave up 0 bases and J gave up 5 bases, with 14 bases separating them. The sample comes from a study of blood T cell repertoires in COVID-19. Profiled with immunoSEQ multiplex PCR; TCRdb holds only in-frame clones, not every one. Seen here are tens of thousands of clones, under 90% observed once, and the top ten hold 4.5% to 5.5%. This chain connects TRBV6-5 to TRBJ2-7, with D possibly being TRBD2 (5 bases). This TCR was recovered from a man aged 55 to 69 with COVID-19, enrolled during active disease. The sample consisted of peripheral blood. The CDR3 sequence: CASSYSRVVRDEQYF. CDR3 bases: TGTGCCAGCAGTTACTCGAGGGTGGTCCGGGACGAGCAGTACTTC.